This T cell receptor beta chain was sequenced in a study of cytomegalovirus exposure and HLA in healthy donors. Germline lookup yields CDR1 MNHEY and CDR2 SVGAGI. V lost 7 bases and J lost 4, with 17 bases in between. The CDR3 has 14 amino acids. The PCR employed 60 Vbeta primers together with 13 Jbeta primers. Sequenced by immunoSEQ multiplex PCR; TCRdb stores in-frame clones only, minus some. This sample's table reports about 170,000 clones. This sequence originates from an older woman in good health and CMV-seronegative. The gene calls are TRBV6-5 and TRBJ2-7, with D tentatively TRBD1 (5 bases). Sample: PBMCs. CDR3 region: CASTQAGQLYEQYF. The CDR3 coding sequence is TGTGCCAGCACCCAGGCAGGGCAGCTATACGAGCAGTACTTC.